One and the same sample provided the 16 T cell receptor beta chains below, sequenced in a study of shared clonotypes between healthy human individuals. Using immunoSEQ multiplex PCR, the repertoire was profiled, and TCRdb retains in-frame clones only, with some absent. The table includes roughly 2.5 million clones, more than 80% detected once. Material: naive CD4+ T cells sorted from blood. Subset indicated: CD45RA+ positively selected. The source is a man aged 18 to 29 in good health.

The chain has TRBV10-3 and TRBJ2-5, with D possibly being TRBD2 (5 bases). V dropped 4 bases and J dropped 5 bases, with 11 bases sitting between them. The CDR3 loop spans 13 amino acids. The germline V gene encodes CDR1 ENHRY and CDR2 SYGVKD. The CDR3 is CAISGSGMETQYF. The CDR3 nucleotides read TGTGCCATCAGTGGGTCCGGGATGGAGACCCAGTACTTC.

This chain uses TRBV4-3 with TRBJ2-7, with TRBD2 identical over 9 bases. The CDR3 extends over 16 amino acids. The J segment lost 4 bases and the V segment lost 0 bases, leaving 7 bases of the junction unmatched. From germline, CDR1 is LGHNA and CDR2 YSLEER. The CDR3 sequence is CASSQDLTSGSYEQYF. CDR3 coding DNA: TGCGCCAGCAGCCAAGACCTGACTAGCGGCTCTTACGAGCAGTACTTC.

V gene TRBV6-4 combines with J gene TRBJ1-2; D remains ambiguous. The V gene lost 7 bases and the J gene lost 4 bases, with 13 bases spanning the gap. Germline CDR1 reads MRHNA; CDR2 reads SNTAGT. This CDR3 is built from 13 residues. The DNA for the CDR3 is TGTGCCAGCAAAGGGCAGAACCCCTATGGCTACACCTTC. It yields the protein CASKGQNPYGYTF.

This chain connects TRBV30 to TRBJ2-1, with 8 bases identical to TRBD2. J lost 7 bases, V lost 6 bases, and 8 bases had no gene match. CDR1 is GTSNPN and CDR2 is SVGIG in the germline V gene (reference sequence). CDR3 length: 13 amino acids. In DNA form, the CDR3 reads TGTGCCTGCGGGACTAGTCTACAGAATGAGCAGTTCTTC. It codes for CACGTSLQNEQFF.

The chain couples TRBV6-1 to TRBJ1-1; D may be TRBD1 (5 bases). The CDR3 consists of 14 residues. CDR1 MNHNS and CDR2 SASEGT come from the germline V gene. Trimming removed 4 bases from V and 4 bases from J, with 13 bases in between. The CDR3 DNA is TGTGCCAGCAGTGTAAAAGAGGGGTCCACTGAAGCTTTCTTT. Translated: CASSVKEGSTEAFF.

DNA for the CDR3: TGTGCCAGCAGCTTAGTAGGTTTAGCTAGCACCTTC. Translated, it gives CASSLVGLASTF. The rearrangement uses TRBV7-9 and TRBJ1-2; D not certain. CDR3 length equals 12 residues. V lost 1 base and J 13 bases, leaving 13 bases between the germline ends. Germline V CDR1 and CDR2: SEHNR, FQNEAQ (reference sequence).

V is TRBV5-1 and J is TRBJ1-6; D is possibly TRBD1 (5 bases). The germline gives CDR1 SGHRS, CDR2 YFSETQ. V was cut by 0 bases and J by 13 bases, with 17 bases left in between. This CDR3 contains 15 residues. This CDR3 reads CASSLEPRASDPLHF. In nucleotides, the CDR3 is TGCGCCAGCAGCTTGGAGCCCAGGGCCTCGGATCCCCTCCACTTT.

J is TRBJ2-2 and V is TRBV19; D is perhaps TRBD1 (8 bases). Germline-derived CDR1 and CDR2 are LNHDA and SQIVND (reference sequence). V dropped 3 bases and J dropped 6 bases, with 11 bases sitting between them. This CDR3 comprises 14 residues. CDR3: CASSITGGAGELFF. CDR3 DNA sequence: TGTGCCAGTAGTATCACAGGGGGGGCCGGGGAGCTGTTTTTT. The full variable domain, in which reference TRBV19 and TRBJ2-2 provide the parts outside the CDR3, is DGGITQSPKYLFRKEGQNVTLSCEQNLNHDAMYWYRQDPGQGLRLIYYSQIVNDFQKGDIAEGYSVSREKKESFPLTVTSAQKNPTAFYLCASSITGGAGELFFGEGSRLTVL.

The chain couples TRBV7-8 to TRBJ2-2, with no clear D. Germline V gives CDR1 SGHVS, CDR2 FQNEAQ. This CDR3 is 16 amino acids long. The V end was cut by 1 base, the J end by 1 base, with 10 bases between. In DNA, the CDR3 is TGTGCCAGCAGCTTAGTTTTCGGGCGGAACACCGGGGAGCTGTTTTTT. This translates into CASSLVFGRNTGELFF.

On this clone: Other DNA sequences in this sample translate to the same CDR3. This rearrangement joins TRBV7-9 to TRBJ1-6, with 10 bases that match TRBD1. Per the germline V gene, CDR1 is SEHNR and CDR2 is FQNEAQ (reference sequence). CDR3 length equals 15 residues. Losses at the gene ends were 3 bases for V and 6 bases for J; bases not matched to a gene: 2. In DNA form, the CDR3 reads TGTGCCAGCAGCTTGGGGACAGGGGTTAATTCACCCCTCCACTTT. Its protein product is CASSLGTGVNSPLHF.

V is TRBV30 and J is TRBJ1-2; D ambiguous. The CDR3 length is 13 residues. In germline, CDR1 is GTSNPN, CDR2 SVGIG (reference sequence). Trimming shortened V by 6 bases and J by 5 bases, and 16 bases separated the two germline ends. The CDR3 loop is CACRRLRDYGYTF. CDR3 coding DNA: TGTGCCTGCAGGAGGCTAAGGGATTATGGCTACACCTTC.

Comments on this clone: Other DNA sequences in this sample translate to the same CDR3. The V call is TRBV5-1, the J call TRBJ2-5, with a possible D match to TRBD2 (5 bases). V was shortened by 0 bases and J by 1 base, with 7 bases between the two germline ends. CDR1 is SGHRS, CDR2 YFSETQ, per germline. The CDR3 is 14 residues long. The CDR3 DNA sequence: TGCGCCAGCAGCTTGGGGGGAGCCCAAGAGACCCAGTACTTC. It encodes CASSLGGAQETQYF. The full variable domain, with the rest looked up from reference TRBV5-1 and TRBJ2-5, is KAGVTQTPRYLIKTRGQQVTLSCSPISGHRSVSWYQQTPGQGLQFLFEYFSETQRNKGNFPGRFSGRQFSNSRSEMNVSTLELGDSALYLCASSLGGAQETQYFGPGTRLLVL.

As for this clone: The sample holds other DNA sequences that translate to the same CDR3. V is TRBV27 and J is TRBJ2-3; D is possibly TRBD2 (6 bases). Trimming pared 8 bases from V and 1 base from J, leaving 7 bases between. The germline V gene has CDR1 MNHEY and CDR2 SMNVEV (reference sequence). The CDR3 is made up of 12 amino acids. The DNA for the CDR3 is TGTGCCAGCGGAGGGGGCACAGATACGCAGTATTTT. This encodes CASGGGTDTQYF.

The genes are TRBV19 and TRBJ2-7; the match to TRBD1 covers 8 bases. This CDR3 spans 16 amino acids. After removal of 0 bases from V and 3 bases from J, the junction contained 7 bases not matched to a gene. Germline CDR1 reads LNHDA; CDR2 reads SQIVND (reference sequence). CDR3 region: CASSIDPGTGGYEQYF. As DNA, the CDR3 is TGTGCCAGTAGTATAGATCCCGGGACAGGCGGCTACGAGCAGTACTTC.

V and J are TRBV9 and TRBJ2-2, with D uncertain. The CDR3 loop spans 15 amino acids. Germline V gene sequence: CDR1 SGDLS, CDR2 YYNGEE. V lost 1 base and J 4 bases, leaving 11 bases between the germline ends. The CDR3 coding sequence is TGTGCCAGCAGCGTAAGCGCCGTTCTCACCGGGGAGCTGTTTTTT. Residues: CASSVSAVLTGELFF.

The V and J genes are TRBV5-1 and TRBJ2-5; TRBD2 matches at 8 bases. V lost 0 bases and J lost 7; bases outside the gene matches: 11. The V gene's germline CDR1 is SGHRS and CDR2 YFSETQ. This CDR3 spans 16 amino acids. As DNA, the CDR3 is TGCGCCAGCAGCTTGGTTGCTAGCGGGCCCCGAGGGACCCAGTACTTC. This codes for CASSLVASGPRGTQYF.